These 11 T cell receptor beta chains came from one sample sequenced in a study of T-cell reconstitution after alpha-beta-depleted transplantation in children. Study observations and caveats: T-cell counts and diversity at one year following transplant were attributed mainly to newly produced T cells.

Unique molecular identifiers were used in preparing the TCRbeta library. TCRdb ran MiXCR on the PCR reads and lists one entry per CDR3 protein. The table lists around 300,000 distinct CDR3 sequences, over 7% of them singletons. Their recognized antigens are unknown. The starting material was peripheral blood, obtained 360 days after TCRalphabeta/CD19-depleted stem cell transplant. The receptors were sampled from a female patient aged 2 to 10 who had a stem cell transplant for Fanconi anemia, so the T cells may come from the graft donor.

This clonotype turned up a few times. The genes are TRBV6-2 or TRBV6-3 and TRBJ2-4; D possibly matches TRBD1 or TRBD2 (6 bases each). With 5 bases removed from V and 11 bases from J, the gap between germline ends came to 16 bases. The CDR3 contains 13 residues. Germline CDR1 MNHEY, CDR2 SVGEGT. The CDR3 region is CASSRGDKMVQYF. DNA of the CDR3: TGTGCCAGCAGTCGCGGGGACAAGATGGTTCAGTACTTC.

The genes are TRBV20-1 and TRBJ2-5; the D gene is possibly TRBD2 (6 bases). CDR1 and CDR2 (germline): DFQATT, SNEGSKA (reference sequence). The V end was cut by 5 bases, the J end by 1 base, with 14 bases between. This CDR3 comprises 14 residues. In DNA form, the CDR3 reads TGCAGTGCTCGGGCGGCGGGGATCCAAGAGACCCAGTACTTC. Translation: CSARAAGIQETQYF.

This clonotype was detected ten times or more. This chain joins TRBV29-1 and TRBJ2-3, with D unresolved. CDR1 and CDR2 from the germline V gene are SQVTM and ANQGSEA. This CDR3 contains 13 residues. The germline V and J ends were trimmed by 2 bases and 4 bases, with 10 bases remaining between them. The CDR3 DNA follows: TGCAGCGTTGAAAGGGTTCCTCCAGATACGCAGTATTTT. This gives the protein CSVERVPPDTQYF.

In its sample, this clonotype was seen many times. The chain recombines TRBV29-1 with TRBJ2-3; 7 nucleotides line up with TRBD2. From germline, CDR1 is SQVTM and CDR2 ANQGSEA. The CDR3 has 12 residues. V lost 3 bases and J lost 4; bases outside the gene matches: 1. CDR3 nucleotide sequence: TGCAGCGTTGAGGGGGGGGCAGATACGCAGTATTTT. This encodes CSVEGGADTQYF.

This clonotype was detected ten times or more. The V call is TRBV28, the J call TRBJ2-4; D gene unclear. This CDR3 comprises 13 residues. V lost 3 bases, J lost 4 bases, and 7 bases lay in between. The germline V gene encodes CDR1 MDHEN and CDR2 SYDVKM. The CDR3 sequence: CASSFPPKNIQYF. Written as DNA, the CDR3 is TGTGCCAGCAGTTTTCCCCCAAAAAACATTCAGTACTTC.

This clonotype was observed at least ten times. This chain joins TRBV20-1 and TRBJ2-7, with 9 bases fitting TRBD2. From germline, CDR1 is DFQATT and CDR2 SNEGSKA (reference sequence). The CDR3 runs to 16 residues. V shed 4 bases and J 2 bases; nucleotides not matched to a gene: 12. The CDR3 region is CSATGTSLRVTYEQYF. CDR3 bases: TGCAGTGCTACCGGGACTAGCTTACGGGTGACCTACGAGCAGTACTTC.

V gene TRBV3-1 combines with J gene TRBJ1-2; tentatively, D is TRBD1 (5 bases). Per germline, CDR1 LGHDT and CDR2 YNNKEL (reference sequence). The CDR3 is made up of 15 amino acids. Trimming took off 0 bases at V and 2 bases at J, with 10 bases between the two ends. CDR3 coding DNA: TGTGCCAGCAGCCAAGACCCGGGACGGAACTATGGCTACACCTTC. Its protein is CASSQDPGRNYGYTF.

This clonotype came up many times. The chain recombines TRBV4-3 with TRBJ2-2; maybe TRBD2 (5 bases). Looked up from germline, CDR1 is LGHNA and CDR2 is YSLEER. This CDR3 is built from 15 residues. The V gene lost 1 base and the J gene lost 1 base, with 7 bases spanning the gap. CDR3 in amino acids: CASSQAGGNTGELFF. As DNA, the CDR3 is TGCGCCAGCAGCCAAGCAGGAGGGAACACCGGGGAGCTGTTTTTT.

The table lists this clonotype with many counts. The V gene is TRBV10-3, the J gene TRBJ1-2; D unresolved. Trimming took off 3 bases at V and 4 bases at J, with 12 bases between the two ends. The CDR3 length is 14 residues. CDR1 is ENHRY, CDR2 SYGVKD, per germline. CDR3 bases: TGTGCCATCAGTGATCATACGGTTCGCTATGGCTACACCTTC. It encodes CAISDHTVRYGYTF.

This clonotype was detected a few times. V and J are TRBV4-1 and TRBJ2-1; 9 bases are a match to TRBD1. V was pared by 0 bases and J by 2 bases, with 5 bases of the junction left unmatched. Germline values: CDR1 MGHRA, CDR2 YSYEKL. This CDR3 contains 17 residues. The CDR3 DNA is TGCGCCAGCAGCCAAGATGCACAGGGGGCGACCTACAATGAGCAGTTCTTC. The encoded protein is CASSQDAQGATYNEQFF.

In its sample, this clonotype was seen many times. V is TRBV3-1 and J is TRBJ2-1, with a possible D match to TRBD2 (5 bases). Germline V CDR1 and CDR2: LGHDT, YNNKEL (reference sequence). CDR3 length: 11 residues. V lost 0 bases, J lost 14 bases, and 8 bases lay in between. The CDR3 region is CASSQESREFF. CDR3 in DNA: TGTGCCAGCAGCCAAGAGTCGCGGGAGTTCTTC.